The T cell receptor beta chain under discussion was sequenced for a study of Graves' ophthalmopathy and Graves' hyperthyroidism. The CDR3 has 14 amino acids. Looked up from germline, CDR1 is WSHSY and CDR2 is SAAADI. V lost 2 bases to trimming and J lost 3 bases, with 11 bases between them. This clonotype was counted between two and nine times. A much larger clone sits a single nucleotide away, making a read error possible. Investigators amplified TCR beta CDR3 regions from RNA transcripts. The first-round RT-PCR employed HTBI primers together with the Qiagen OneStep RT-PCR kit. A multiplex PCR was then performed as the second round. TCRdb redid the calling of the multiplex PCR reads with MiXCR, one entry per CDR3 protein. The data hold around 1.1 million distinct CDR3 sequences, with about 40% observed a single time.

This TCR was recovered from an adult man with Graves' hyperthyroidism. Material for sequencing was peripheral blood or thyroid tissue (not recorded which). The chain has TRBV10-2 and TRBJ2-7; D unresolved. The CDR3 loop is CASSELAGRYEQYF. The DNA of the CDR3 is TGCGCCAGCAGTGAGCTGGCAGGCCGCTACGAGCAGTACTTC.